The 5 T cell receptor beta chains below were found in one sample sequenced in a study of OX40 agonist ivuxolimab in advanced cancers. This table comes from immunoSEQ multiplex PCR, and its TCRdb copy is limited to in-frame clones, with some not included. The sample lists 40,000 to 60,000 clones, roughly 90% occurring once. The sequences come from CD4+ or CD8+ T cells sorted from blood, collected in a trial of the OX40 agonist ivuxolimab. These receptors were collected from an adult with an advanced solid tumor such as melanoma, head and neck, liver or kidney cancer.

This chain joins TRBV2 and TRBJ2-7; a possible D gene is TRBD1 (5 bases). The length of the CDR3 is 12 residues. V was clipped by 7 bases and J by 2 bases, with 9 bases between them. Germline values: CDR1 SNHLY, CDR2 FYNNEI. The CDR3 DNA sequence: TGTGCCAGCAAACGGACAACCTACGAGCAGTACTTC. Encoded protein: CASKRTTYEQYF.

The rearrangement uses TRBV30 and TRBJ2-4; TRBD1 is a possible D gene (7 bases). CDR3 length: 12 amino acids. Germline loops: CDR1 GTSNPN, CDR2 SVGIG (reference sequence). DNA for the CDR3: TGTGCTATCCAGGGGGGCGGAAACATTCAGTACTTC. This sequence encodes CAIQGGGNIQYF.

This sequence joins TRBV19 and TRBJ2-3, with D possibly being TRBD1 or TRBD2 (5 bases each). Trimming stripped 9 bases from V and 1 base from J, with 20 bases between. This CDR3 is 16 amino acids long. Germline CDR1 and CDR2: LNHDA and SQIVND (reference sequence). CDR3 residues: CARPNTSRGGTDTQYF. The CDR3, as DNA: TGTGCCAGGCCTAATACGTCCCGAGGGGGCACAGATACGCAGTATTTT.

This clone was seen once. The chain joins TRBV7-3 to TRBJ2-7, with D tentatively TRBD1 (5 bases). Germline CDR1 is SGHTA and CDR2 is FQGTGA. Trimming took 5 bases from V and 2 from J, leaving 13 bases between them. The CDR3 loop spans 14 amino acids. CDR3 DNA: TGTGCCAGCAGCCCCCAGGGCGGTGCCTACGAGCAGTACTTC. Translated: CASSPQGGAYEQYF. Variable domain in full (rest from reference TRBV7-3 and TRBJ2-7): GAGVSQTPSNKVTEKGKYVELRCDPISGHTALYWYRQSLGQGPEFLIYFQGTGAADDSGLPNDRFFAVRPEGSVSTLKIQRTERGDSAVYLCASSPQGGAYEQYFGPGTRLTVT.

This chain links TRBV5-5 with TRBJ1-4; D gene ambiguous. V was clipped by 6 bases and J by 0 bases, with 6 bases between them. Germline V gene lookup returns CDR1 SGHKS and CDR2 YYEKEE (reference sequence). The CDR3 has 13 amino acids. The CDR3 loop reads CASKPATNEKLFF. The CDR3 DNA follows: TGTGCCAGCAAACCAGCAACTAATGAAAAACTGTTTTTT.